These 20 T cell receptor beta chains were sequenced from one sample in a study of T cells in Graves' hyperthyroidism and ophthalmopathy. Regions amplified from RNA transcripts were the TCR beta CDR3 regions. The HTBI primer set drove a first-round RT-PCR of the TCR CDR3. TCRdb redid the calling of the multiplex PCR reads with MiXCR, one entry per CDR3 protein. The data hold roughly 380,000 distinct CDR3 sequences, with about 15% observed a single time. Specimen: blood. These receptors were obtained from a woman aged 55-69 years with Graves' hyperthyroidism.

Ten or more counts support this clonotype. This chain uses TRBV24-1 with TRBJ2-1; 9 nucleotides match TRBD2. The CDR3 runs 15 residues. V was pared by 3 bases and J by 6 bases, with 5 bases of the junction left unmatched. CDR1 is KGHDR and CDR2 is SFDVKD in the germline V gene. CDR3 DNA sequence: TGTGCCACCAGTGATGGACTAGCGTTGTTCAATGAGCAGTTCTTC. This codes for CATSDGLALFNEQFF.

V is TRBV7-3 and J is TRBJ1-1; D perhaps matches TRBD1 (5 bases). The ends were cut back, 1 base at V and 7 bases at J, with 13 bases in the middle. CDR1 is SGHTA, CDR2 FQGTGA, per germline. This CDR3 has 14 amino acids. Here the CDR3 DNA reads TGTGCCAGCAGCTTAATGGGGGGGGGGGGTGAAGCTTTCTTT. This encodes CASSLMGGGGEAFF.

In its sample, this clonotype was seen many times. V usage is TRBV5-1 and J usage is TRBJ2-3, with D uncertain. Germline V gene data show CDR1 as SGHRS and CDR2 as YFSETQ. Trimming shortened V by 3 bases and J by 5 bases, and 10 bases separated the two germline ends. The CDR3 totals 13 residues. The chain's CDR3 is CASSSHPGDTQYF. As DNA, the CDR3 is TGCGCCAGCAGCTCCCACCCGGGAGATACGCAGTATTTT.

The V call is TRBV20-1, the J call TRBJ2-7; D remains ambiguous. Between the trimmed V and J ends, which lost 3 bases and 0 bases, there was a span of 9 bases. Germline loops: CDR1 DFQATT, CDR2 SNEGSKA (reference sequence). This CDR3 has 13 residues. CDR3 region: CSARRTNSYEQYF. Here the CDR3 DNA reads TGCAGTGCTAGGAGGACGAACTCCTACGAGCAGTACTTC.

This chain joins TRBV12-3 or TRBV12-4 and TRBJ1-6; TRBD1 matches at 8 bases. The CDR3 has 15 amino acids. Germline trimming cut 7 bases from V and 7 bases from J; bases unmatched to any gene: 9. The CDR3, as DNA: TGTGCCAGCACCTTACGAGGACAGGGAAATTCACCCCTCCACTTT. This codes for CASTLRGQGNSPLHF.

About this clonotype: Given a much more abundant clone one base away, this may be a read error. The rearrangement uses TRBV6-2 or TRBV6-3 and TRBJ1-1, with 9 bases fitting TRBD1. Germline CDR1 MNHEY, CDR2 SVGEGT. CDR3 length equals 13 residues. CDR3 bases: TGTGCCAGCATAAGGACAGGGGTCACTGGAGCTTTCTTT. This codes for CASIRTGVTGAFF.

The sample holds a few counts of this clonotype. The chain combines TRBV11-2 with TRBJ2-7; unclear D gene. The CDR3 spans 13 residues. Per germline, CDR1 SGHAT and CDR2 FQNNGV. The V end was cut by 5 bases, the J end by 3 bases, with 11 bases between. The CDR3 region is CASSLSVGYEQYF. In DNA form, the CDR3 reads TGTGCCAGCAGCCTGAGTGTTGGCTACGAGCAGTACTTC.

V gene TRBV29-1 combines with J gene TRBJ1-3, with D hard to call. The germline V gene has CDR1 SQVTM and CDR2 ANQGSEA. This CDR3 contains 13 residues. The germline V and J ends were trimmed by 2 bases and 8 bases, with 13 bases remaining between them. The CDR3 sequence: CSVELAGLHTIYF. CDR3 DNA: TGCAGCGTTGAACTGGCCGGTTTGCACACCATATATTTT.

This clonotype was detected many times. The chain joins TRBV2 to TRBJ1-4; TRBD1 agrees at 7 bases. V lost 7 bases to trimming and J lost 2 bases; unmatched junction nucleotides: 7. Germline loops: CDR1 SNHLY, CDR2 FYNNEI. This CDR3 has 15 residues. The CDR3 DNA is TGTGCCAGCAATGATCCGGGACAGACTAATGAAAAACTGTTTTTT. Residues: CASNDPGQTNEKLFF.

This clonotype occurred many times. As DNA, the CDR3 is TGCAGTGCTAGACGGACAGGGAGTAGCCAGCCCCAGCATTTT. It specifies CSARRTGSSQPQHF. This rearrangement joins TRBV20-1 to TRBJ1-5; TRBD1 agrees at 8 bases. Trimming at V came to 2 bases and at J to 7 bases, leaving 7 bases not matched to a gene. Germline V gives CDR1 DFQATT, CDR2 SNEGSKA (reference sequence). The CDR3 has 14 residues.

This clonotype showed up many times. This rearrangement joins TRBV11-2 to TRBJ2-2; 12 positions match TRBD2. The J segment lost 7 bases and the V segment lost 5 bases, leaving 8 bases of the junction unmatched. Germline CDR1 SGHAT, CDR2 FQNNGV. CDR3 length: 16 amino acids. The CDR3 nucleotides read TGTGCCAGCAGCCACACTAGCGGGAGGTCAGACGGGGAGCTGTTTTTT. Translating it yields CASSHTSGRSDGELFF.

This clonotype was detected only a few times. V usage is TRBV18 and J usage is TRBJ1-4; D ambiguous. The V end lost 1 base, the J end lost 4 bases, and 7 bases lay between the germline ends. Looked up from germline, CDR1 is KGHSH and CDR2 is LQKENI. The CDR3 loop spans 14 amino acids. This CDR3 is CASSPRAGNEKLFF. The CDR3 DNA sequence: TGTGCCAGCTCACCACGGGCGGGTAATGAAAAACTGTTTTTT.

This sequence joins TRBV20-1 and TRBJ1-3, with unresolved D. The V end was cut by 3 bases, the J end by 5 bases, with 11 bases between. The V gene's germline CDR1 is DFQATT and CDR2 SNEGSKA (reference sequence). The CDR3 contains 13 residues. The CDR3 DNA reads TGCAGTGCTAGGGCCGTAAACAGAAACACCATATATTTT. Amino acids: CSARAVNRNTIYF.

This clonotype was seen ten or more times. The chain couples TRBV9 to TRBJ2-5, with 9 bases fitting TRBD1. The trim removed 2 bases at V and 4 bases at J, leaving 6 bases unmatched. The CDR3 runs 15 residues. Germline V gene lookup returns CDR1 SGDLS and CDR2 YYNGEE. The CDR3 here is CASSVRTGDRETQYF. Here the CDR3 DNA reads TGTGCCAGCAGCGTGAGGACAGGGGATAGAGAGACCCAGTACTTC.

This clonotype was observed at least ten times. The V call is TRBV13, the J call TRBJ2-3; 7 nucleotides agree with TRBD2. With 0 bases clipped from V and 2 bases from J, the junction kept 14 bases outside the gene matches. This CDR3 has 19 residues. Looked up from germline, CDR1 is PRHDT and CDR2 is FYEKMQ (reference sequence). CDR3 loop: CASSLGRRGAGLNTDTQYF. The CDR3 DNA is TGTGCCAGCAGCTTAGGCCGTCGGGGAGCGGGACTGAACACAGATACGCAGTATTTT. The full variable domain, its missing parts supplied by reference TRBV13 and TRBJ2-3, is AAGVIQSPRHLIKEKRETATLKCYPIPRHDTVYWYQQGPGQDPQFLISFYEKMQSDKGSIPDRFSAQQFSDYHSELNMSSLELGDSALYFCASSLGRRGAGLNTDTQYFGPGTRLTVL.

The chain recombines TRBV7-9 with TRBJ2-5, with 8 positions matching TRBD2. The CDR3 contains 15 residues. V trimming: 3 bases; J trimming: 1 base; junction bases outside the gene matches: 4. CDR1 and CDR2 (germline): SEHNR, FQNEAQ (reference sequence). The CDR3 sequence: CASSFTGRVQETQYF. CDR3 DNA: TGTGCCAGCAGCTTCACCGGGAGGGTCCAAGAGACCCAGTACTTC.

This clonotype showed up just a few times. The rearrangement joins TRBV5-6 to TRBJ2-7; TRBD2 matches 9 bases. CDR3 length equals 14 residues. Germline CDR1 SGHDT, CDR2 YYEEEE. V lost 6 bases, J lost 4 bases, and 8 bases stayed unmatched. The CDR3, as DNA: TGTGCCAGCACCACGGGACTAGCAGGATACGAGCAGTACTTC. Translated, it gives CASTTGLAGYEQYF.

This clonotype showed up many times. This chain uses TRBV7-2 with TRBJ1-4; D is uncertain. CDR3 size: 13 residues. Looked up from germline, CDR1 is SGHTA and CDR2 is FQGNSA. V was clipped by 5 bases and J by 7 bases, with 11 bases between them. CDR3 protein: CASSTYWSEKLFF. CDR3 coding DNA: TGTGCCAGCAGCACCTACTGGAGTGAAAAACTGTTTTTT.

Points on this clonotype: It may be a read error: a sequence one base away is much more abundant. For the CDR3, the DNA is TGTACCACCAGTGCAGGGACACGGAACACTGAAGCTTTCTTT. Translating gives CTTSAGTRNTEAFF. The rearrangement uses TRBV24-1 and TRBJ1-1; D is possibly TRBD1 (6 bases). There are 14 residues in the CDR3. Germline CDR1 KGHDR, CDR2 SFDVKD.

This clonotype was seen repeatedly, ten times or more. This chain's CDR3 is CSVTRGAGVGYEQYF. The CDR3 nucleotides read TGCAGCGTAACAAGGGGAGCGGGAGTCGGCTACGAGCAGTACTTC. The chain is built from TRBV29-1 and TRBJ2-7; 8 bases fit TRBD2. Germline CDR1 is SQVTM and CDR2 is ANQGSEA. The CDR3 runs 15 residues. The V segment lost 6 bases and the J segment 3 bases; nucleotides outside the gene matches: 13.